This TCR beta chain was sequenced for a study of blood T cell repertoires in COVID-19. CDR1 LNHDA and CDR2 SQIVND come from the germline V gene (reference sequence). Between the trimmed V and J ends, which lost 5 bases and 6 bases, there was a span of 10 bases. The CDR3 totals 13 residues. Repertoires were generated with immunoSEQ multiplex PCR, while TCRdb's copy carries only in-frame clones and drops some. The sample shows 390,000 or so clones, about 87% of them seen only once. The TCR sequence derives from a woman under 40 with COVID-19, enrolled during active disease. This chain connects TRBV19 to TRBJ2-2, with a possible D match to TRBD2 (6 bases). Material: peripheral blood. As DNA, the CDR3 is TGTGCCAGTAGTTTGACTAGAGCCGGGGAGCTGTTTTTT. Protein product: CASSLTRAGELFF.